The following is a T cell receptor (beta chain) sequence with its context. Its specificity is not known. Germline loops: CDR1 MDHEN, CDR2 SYDVKM. This CDR3 comprises 13 residues. V lost 6 bases and J lost 4, with 12 bases in between. Data came from immunoSEQ multiplex PCR; TCRdb stores just in-frame clones and leaves some out. The sample holds about 90,000 clones, roughly 85% seen once. This sample is drawn from a study of graft-versus-host responses after intestinal transplantation. Sequenced here: unstimulated CD4+ T cells sorted from spleen or lymph node cells, sampled before intestinal transplant. The chain has TRBV28 and TRBJ1-2; TRBD1 is a possible D gene (6 bases). The receptor was isolated from a human donor who received an intestinal transplant. In DNA, the CDR3 is TGTGCCAGCAGCCGGGGGGGCAGCTATGGCTACACCTTC. It yields the protein CASSRGGSYGYTF.